Sequencing of this T cell receptor (beta chain) was carried out in a study of immune cell composition in non-small cell lung cancer. Findings of the study overall: Overall clonality, unlike maximal tumour-associated clone frequency, did not predict TIL reactivity. Shared sequences between tumour-reactive and dominant in vivo clones were not proven. Lung adenocarcinomas had lower top 10 clone scores and clonality than squamous tumours.

Some clones are missing from TCRdb's copy, which holds only in-frame ones; the method was immunoSEQ multiplex PCR. The sample records a few thousand clones, roughly three quarters being singletons. This clone has just one count. The antigen remains unidentified. Germline lookup yields CDR1 SGHDT and CDR2 YYEEEE. This CDR3 spans 17 amino acids. J lost 6 bases, V lost 1 base, and 11 bases had no gene match. The source of this sequence is a human donor with non-small cell lung cancer. The genes are TRBV5-6 and TRBJ2-7; the match to TRBD2 covers 12 bases. Sequencing used lung tumor tissue. The CDR3 DNA reads TGTGCCAGCAGCTTGTACCCACTAGCGGGAGGTTCGGGCGAGCAGTACTTC. Translated, it gives CASSLYPLAGGSGEQYF.